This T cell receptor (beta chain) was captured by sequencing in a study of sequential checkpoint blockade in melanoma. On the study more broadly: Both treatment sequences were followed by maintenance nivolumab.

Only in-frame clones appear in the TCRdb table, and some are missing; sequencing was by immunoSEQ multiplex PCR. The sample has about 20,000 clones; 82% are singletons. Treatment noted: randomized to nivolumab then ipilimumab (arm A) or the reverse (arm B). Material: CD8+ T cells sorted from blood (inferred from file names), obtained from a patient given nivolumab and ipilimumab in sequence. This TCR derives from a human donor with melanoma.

CDR3 residues: CASSQDPGTGSSPLHF. The CDR3 bases are TGTGCCAGCAGCCAAGACCCCGGGACAGGGAGCTCACCCCTCCACTTT. The J gene is TRBJ1-6, the V gene TRBV5-8, with TRBD1 matching 9 bases. The CDR3 runs to 16 residues. The trim removed 4 bases at V and 10 bases at J, leaving 12 bases unmatched. CDR1 is SGHTS, CDR2 YDEGEE, per germline.